These 28 T cell receptor beta chains originate from one sample sequenced in a study of T cell responses to AZD1222 COVID-19 vaccine. The protocol was immunoSEQ multiplex PCR, while the TCRdb copy is restricted to in-frame clones and leaves out a portion. Among roughly 190,000 clones listed, about 92% were seen once. The sample in question was peripheral blood, obtained on day 0 of AZD1222 vaccination. The receptors come from an adult in good health.

The chain employs TRBV6-5 and TRBJ2-5; D could derive from TRBD1 or TRBD2 (6 bases each). Per the germline V gene, CDR1 is MNHEY and CDR2 is SVGAGI. CDR3 length: 13 residues. Trimming removed 6 bases at V and 2 bases at J, with 10 bases between. The CDR3 DNA reads TGTGCCAGCAGCGAGGGGGGACAAGAGACCCAGTACTTC. It encodes CASSEGGQETQYF.

This CDR3 is CASSPPVPGSGNTIYF. CDR3 in DNA: TGTGCCAGTAGTCCGCCCGTGCCAGGCTCTGGAAACACCATATATTTT. The rearrangement uses TRBV19 and TRBJ1-3; no clear D. This CDR3 has 16 residues. Trimming shortened V by 5 bases and J by 0 bases, and 14 bases separated the two germline ends. The germline V gene has CDR1 LNHDA and CDR2 SQIVND (reference sequence).

The chain has TRBV10-2 and TRBJ1-2; no definite D call. The germline V gene has CDR1 WSHSY and CDR2 SAAADI. The CDR3 runs to 17 residues. The germline V and J ends were trimmed by 2 bases and 3 bases, with 19 bases remaining between them. CDR3: CASSEIGRMESDYGYTF. The CDR3 DNA follows: TGCGCCAGCAGTGAGATAGGCAGGATGGAGTCGGACTATGGCTACACCTTC.

The rearrangement joins TRBV30 to TRBJ1-1; D is ambiguous. Germline CDR1 is GTSNPN and CDR2 is SVGIG (reference sequence). V gave up 5 bases and J gave up 0 bases, with 22 bases separating them. CDR3 length: 17 residues. The CDR3 DNA reads TGTGCCTGGGATCCCGGGGAGGCAGGCTCAATGAACACTGAAGCTTTCTTT. This gives the protein CAWDPGEAGSMNTEAFF.

The rearrangement joins TRBV7-2 to TRBJ2-7; D is perhaps TRBD1 (6 bases). Germline lookup yields CDR1 SGHTA and CDR2 FQGNSA. This CDR3 is 15 amino acids long. V lost 3 bases and J 4 bases, leaving 16 bases between the germline ends. DNA for the CDR3: TGTGCCAGCAGCTTGTACAGACAGGCGAGTTACGAGCAGTACTTC. Translated: CASSLYRQASYEQYF.

This rearrangement joins TRBV7-9 to TRBJ1-1; 10 bases match TRBD1. Germline CDR1 SEHNR, CDR2 FQNEAQ (reference sequence). The CDR3 totals 16 residues. V gave up 6 bases and J gave up 3 bases; unmatched junction bases: 10. CDR3 sequence (DNA): TGTGCCAGCAGTGAACTAAGGACAGGGGGGTACACTGAAGCTTTCTTT. It is translated as CASSELRTGGYTEAFF.

In its sample, this clone was seen once. The chain couples TRBV6-5 to TRBJ1-6; 8 bases align to TRBD1. Germline CDR1 is MNHEY and CDR2 is SVGAGI. The ends lost 5 bases at V and 9 bases at J; junction bases unmatched: 6. This CDR3 has 14 amino acids. This chain's CDR3 is CASSRQGYGSPLHF. DNA for the CDR3: TGTGCCAGCAGTAGACAGGGGTATGGTTCACCCCTCCACTTT.

V gene TRBV5-1 combines with J gene TRBJ1-3, with a tentative D call TRBD1 (5 bases). This CDR3 contains 15 residues. CDR1 and CDR2 from the germline V gene are SGHRS and YFSETQ. The V end lost 8 bases, the J end lost 0 bases, and 15 bases lay between the germline ends. The CDR3 nucleotides are TGCGCCAGGCCAGCGGGGGTTTTCTCTGGAAACACCATATATTTT. This sequence encodes CARPAGVFSGNTIYF. The full variable domain, rest sourced from reference TRBV5-1 and TRBJ1-3, is KAGVTQTPRYLIKTRGQQVTLSCSPISGHRSVSWYQQTPGQGLQFLFEYFSETQRNKGNFPGRFSGRQFSNSRSEMNVSTLELGDSALYLCARPAGVFSGNTIYFGEGSWLTVV.

The chain links TRBV18 to TRBJ1-1, with D perhaps matching TRBD1 (5 bases). CDR1 and CDR2 (germline): KGHSH, LQKENI. This CDR3 comprises 15 residues. Trimming took 4 bases from V and 6 from J, leaving 18 bases between them. This CDR3 is CASSLLLGRDAEAFF. CDR3 in DNA: TGTGCCAGCTCACTCCTACTCGGCAGGGACGCTGAAGCTTTCTTT.

This clone has only one observation. The chain carries TRBV6-5 and TRBJ1-4; tentatively, D is TRBD1 (6 bases). Germline CDR1 reads MNHEY; CDR2 reads SVGAGI. The ends were cut back, 8 bases at V and 0 bases at J, with 13 bases in the middle. The CDR3 length is 15 residues. The CDR3 is CASWPRQATNEKLFF. The CDR3 coding sequence is TGTGCCAGCTGGCCGAGACAGGCAACTAATGAAAAACTGTTTTTT.

This clone was seen only once. The rearrangement uses TRBV6-6 and TRBJ2-3; D is ambiguous. Germline V gene lookup returns CDR1 MNHNY and CDR2 SVGAGI (reference sequence). The CDR3 loop spans 14 amino acids. Trimming removed 0 bases at V and 0 bases at J, with 4 bases between. The DNA for the CDR3 is TGTGCCAGCAGTTACTCCGAGAGCACAGATACGCAGTATTTT. This codes for CASSYSESTDTQYF.

The chain recombines TRBV9 with TRBJ1-1; no reliable D call. Germline V gene sequence: CDR1 SGDLS, CDR2 YYNGEE. V was cut by 0 bases and J by 1 base, with 13 bases left in between. CDR3 size: 16 residues. The CDR3, as DNA: TGTGCCAGCAGCGTAGCTCCGGGAGCAAGGAACACTGAAGCTTTCTTT. The encoded protein is CASSVAPGARNTEAFF.

This chain uses TRBV6-5 with TRBJ2-2, with 8 bases identical to TRBD2. Per germline, CDR1 MNHEY and CDR2 SVGAGI. After removal of 7 bases from V and 3 bases from J, the junction contained 4 bases not matched to a gene. This CDR3 comprises 14 residues. The CDR3 DNA reads TGTGCCAGCACGGGGGGGCCGTACACCGGGGAGCTGTTTTTT. Its translation: CASTGGPYTGELFF.

For this clone: The final CDR3 position lacks the conserved phenylalanine or tryptophan, pointing to a likely read error. No DNA is shown, since the ends of the CDR3 on it are uncertain; the CDR3 is the one TCRdb lists. The chain links TRBV25-1 to TRBJ2-7. The CDR3 sequence runs 11 residues, both termini included. CDR1 is MGHDK and CDR2 is SYGVNS in the germline V gene. CDR3 region: CASGIGTGLQL.

This clone occurred once. CDR3 region: CASSLNGKTNYGYTF. The CDR3 DNA follows: TGCGCCAGCAGCCTGAATGGCAAAACTAACTATGGCTACACCTTC. The chain joins TRBV5-1 to TRBJ1-2; no reliable D call. CDR1 is SGHRS and CDR2 is YFSETQ in the germline V gene. Trimming shortened V by 4 bases and J by 0 bases, and 13 bases separated the two germline ends. This CDR3 is built from 15 residues.

The gene calls are TRBV10-3 and TRBJ2-3; TRBD1 aligns across 8 bases. There are 12 residues in the CDR3. The junction had 3 bases not matched to a gene; V was cut back by 11 bases and J by 2 bases. CDR1 and CDR2 from the germline V gene are ENHRY and SYGVKD. The CDR3 DNA reads as TGTGCCGTGGGACAGGTCACAGATACGCAGTATTTT. Its translation: CAVGQVTDTQYF.

The genes are TRBV9 and TRBJ2-1; possible D gene TRBD1, 6 bases. The CDR3 runs 16 residues. In germline, CDR1 is SGDLS, CDR2 YYNGEE. V dropped 3 bases and J dropped 2 bases, with 15 bases sitting between them. The CDR3 reads CASSALDSVPYNEQFF. The CDR3 DNA reads TGTGCCAGCAGCGCTCTGGACAGTGTTCCCTACAATGAGCAGTTCTTC.

The chain links TRBV12-3 or TRBV12-4 to TRBJ2-5; unclear D gene. V was cut by 6 bases and J by 4 bases, with 12 bases left in between. This CDR3 has 13 residues. The CDR3 DNA is TGTGCCAGCAGCTCCTGGATCGGAGAGACCCAGTACTTC. Amino acids: CASSSWIGETQYF.

This chain links TRBV18 with TRBJ1-1; D uncertain. This CDR3 has 15 residues. V dropped 3 bases and J dropped 1 base, with 12 bases sitting between them. CDR1 is KGHSH, CDR2 LQKENI, per germline. CDR3 protein: CASSPPGRENTEAFF. The DNA for the CDR3 is TGTGCCAGCTCACCTCCGGGGAGGGAGAACACTGAAGCTTTCTTT.

The chain carries TRBV5-8 and TRBJ1-1; D is possibly TRBD1 (5 bases). This CDR3 is built from 15 residues. V was pared by 0 bases and J by 1 base, with 10 bases between. The V gene's germline CDR1 is SGHTS and CDR2 YDEGEE. CDR3 nucleotide sequence: TGTGCCAGCAGCTTGGGGGGGGACGGGAACACTGAAGCTTTCTTT. Protein product: CASSLGGDGNTEAFF.

The chain couples TRBV12-3 or TRBV12-4 to TRBJ1-5, with 9 bases fitting TRBD1. The ends lost 6 bases at V and 6 bases at J; junction bases unmatched: 3. The CDR3 extends over 13 amino acids. CDR3 protein: CASRRTGAQPQHF. The CDR3 bases are TGTGCCAGCAGGAGGACAGGGGCTCAGCCCCAGCATTTT.

The chain joins TRBV9 to TRBJ2-1; 9 bases map to TRBD1. This CDR3 is built from 14 residues. V dropped 4 bases and J dropped 12; count of bases not matched to a gene: 11. Germline values: CDR1 SGDLS, CDR2 YYNGEE. In nucleotides, the CDR3 is TGTGCCAGCAGCCCTGGGGACAGGGTAATGGGGCAGTTCTTC. Its protein product is CASSPGDRVMGQFF.

V is TRBV5-4 and J is TRBJ2-7; either TRBD1 or TRBD2 may fit D (7 bases each). The CDR3 spans 15 residues. Germline values: CDR1 SGHNT, CDR2 YYREEE (reference sequence). V lost 3 bases and J 1 base, leaving 14 bases between the germline ends. The CDR3 sequence is CASSSGGTVSYEQYF. The CDR3 DNA reads as TGTGCCAGCAGCTCCGGGGGGACAGTGTCCTACGAGCAGTACTTC.

The chain joins TRBV3-1 (or the pseudogene TRBV3-2) to TRBJ2-7; TRBD2 might be the D (6 bases). V was shortened by 1 base and J by 2 bases, with 12 bases between the two germline ends. In germline, CDR1 is LGHDT, CDR2 YNNKEL (reference sequence). CDR3 length equals 15 residues. CDR3 residues: CASSQVGRRPYEQYF. The CDR3 DNA reads TGTGCCAGCAGCCAAGTAGGGAGGCGTCCCTACGAGCAGTACTTC.

The V and J genes are TRBV5-1 and TRBJ2-7; 7 positions agree with TRBD1. CDR3 length equals 14 residues. The germline V gene encodes CDR1 SGHRS and CDR2 YFSETQ. After removal of 4 bases from V and 1 base from J, the junction contained 5 bases not matched to a gene. As DNA, the CDR3 is TGCGCCAGCAGCCCCGGGGACAGTTCCTACGAGCAGTACTTC. Translating it yields CASSPGDSSYEQYF.

The J gene is TRBJ1-1, the V gene TRBV18; no clear D gene. CDR1 and CDR2 (germline): KGHSH, LQKENI. The CDR3 covers 14 residues. The V and J ends lost 2 bases and 4 bases respectively, with 11 bases between them. CDR3 in amino acids: CASSPSGAGTEAFF. The CDR3 bases are TGTGCCAGCTCACCAAGCGGAGCAGGCACTGAAGCTTTCTTT. Full variable domain (outside the CDR3, taken from reference TRBV18 and TRBJ1-1): NAGVMQNPRHLVRRRGQEARLRCSPMKGHSHVYWYRQLPEEGLKFMVYLQKENIIDESGMPKERFSAEFPKEGPSILRIQQVVRGDSAAYFCASSPSGAGTEAFFGQGTRLTVV.

The chain links TRBV4-1 to TRBJ2-7; 9 bases are a match to TRBD1. V shed 0 bases and J 4 bases; nucleotides not matched to a gene: 13. The CDR3 is made up of 18 amino acids. Per the germline V gene, CDR1 is MGHRA and CDR2 is YSYEKL. The CDR3 DNA reads as TGCGCCAGCAGCCAAGAAACGGGAACACTGACAGGGGGGTACGAGCAGTACTTC. It is translated as CASSQETGTLTGGYEQYF.

The chain is built from TRBV14 and TRBJ2-7, with 8 bases lining up with TRBD2. V trimming: 1 base; J trimming: 5 bases; junction bases outside the gene matches: 4. Germline V gives CDR1 SGHDN, CDR2 FVKESK. This CDR3 is 14 amino acids long. The CDR3 loop reads CASSQVAGFHEQYF. The CDR3 DNA sequence: TGTGCCAGCAGCCAAGTAGCGGGGTTCCACGAGCAGTACTTC.